These 29 T cell receptor beta chains came from one sample sequenced in a study of tumor and adjacent non-tumor tissue in lung cancer. This sample's RNA came from whole unsorted tissue. More than 3 cm separated this lung sample from the edge of the tumor. TCRbeta libraries were built with three rounds of nested PCR, modified from ARM-PCR. TCRdb redid the calling of the multiplex PCR reads with MiXCR, one entry per CDR3 protein. The table shows roughly 43,000 distinct CDR3 sequences, with 60% occurring only once. The sequenced sample consisted of distant non-tumor lung tissue. Every receptor here comes from a man aged 50-59 years with non-small cell lung cancer.

Regarding this clonotype: One junction end disagrees with the germline gene, perhaps due to a read error. The chain has TRBV29-1 and TRBJ2-1, with D maybe TRBD1 (6 bases). Germline loops: CDR1 SQVTM, CDR2 ANQGSEA. This CDR3 has 13 residues. CDR3: CNVEKARGNEQFF. The DNA for the CDR3 is TGCAACGTTGAAAAAGCCAGGGGTAATGAGCAGTTCTTC.

This clonotype was recorded a few times. V usage is TRBV6-5 and J usage is TRBJ2-7; possibly TRBD2 for D (5 bases). Germline loops: CDR1 MNHEY, CDR2 SVGAGI. The CDR3 length is 11 residues. The CDR3 loop reads CAGSYGLEQYF. The CDR3 nucleotides are TGTGCTGGCAGTTATGGACTCGAGCAGTACTTC.

About this clonotype itself: One end of the junction varies from germline; a read error may be responsible. This CDR3 is CASSYGRGSNTQYF. The CDR3 DNA follows: TGTGCAAGCAGTTACGGCAGGGGTTCGAATACCCAGTACTTC. The rearrangement uses TRBV6-5 and TRBJ2-5; D is possibly TRBD1 (6 bases). The CDR3 spans 14 residues. Germline V lookup: CDR1 MNHEY, CDR2 SVGAGI.

With respect to this clonotype: This may be a read error: a much more frequent sequence differs by one nucleotide. V gene TRBV25-1 combines with J gene TRBJ1-2; D not resolved. V lost 3 bases to trimming and J lost 6 bases, with 11 bases between them. The germline CDR1 and CDR2 sequences are MGHDK and SYGVNS. The CDR3 sequence is 13 residues long. The CDR3 region is CASSDSWQDGYTF. The CDR3 DNA sequence: TGTGCCAGCAGTGATAGTTGGCAGGATGGCTACACCTTC.

For this clonotype: One junction end does not reproduce the germline sequence, and a read error may be involved. This chain connects TRBV7-8 to TRBJ1-5, with D perhaps TRBD1 (5 bases). CDR3 length: 16 amino acids. Germline-derived CDR1 and CDR2 are SGHVS and FQNEAQ. The CDR3 loop reads CASSLTGRVGVQPQLF. The CDR3 nucleotides read TGTGCCAGTAGCTTAACGGGCAGGGTCGGGGTTCAGCCCCAGCTTTTT.

At least ten counts were recorded for this clonotype. The chain carries TRBV12-3 or TRBV12-4 and TRBJ2-2; D perhaps matches TRBD2 (6 bases). This CDR3 is 17 amino acids long. Trimming cost V 3 bases and J 0 bases, with 14 bases left between them. The DNA of the CDR3 is TGTGCCAGCAGTTTTCGTGGGACTCCCGCGAACACCGGGGAGCTGTTTTTT. This codes for CASSFRGTPANTGELFF.

About this clonotype: A junction boundary mismatches the germline segment, possibly from a read error. The V gene is TRBV29-1, the J gene TRBJ1-2, with D unresolved. The CDR3 consists of 15 residues. CDR1 and CDR2 from the germline V gene are SQVTM and ANQGSEA. DNA for the CDR3: TGCAGAGTTGAAGATACAGAGAGTATTAACTATGGCTACACCTTC. It encodes CRVEDTESINYGYTF.

A remark on this clonotype: A junction end diverges from the germline sequence, so it may reflect a read error. The chain is built from TRBV4-1 and TRBJ2-5; possibly TRBD2 for D (5 bases). CDR3 length: 14 amino acids. Germline loops: CDR1 MGHRA, CDR2 YSYEKL. CDR3 amino acids: CASSMTVRVEAQYF. The CDR3 DNA is TGTGCCAGCAGCATGACTGTGAGGGTAGAGGCCCAGTACTTC.

J is TRBJ2-7 and V is TRBV11-2; D unresolved. V gave up 5 bases and J gave up 0 bases, with 17 bases separating them. The CDR3 loop spans 16 amino acids. Germline CDR1 SGHAT, CDR2 FQNNGV. The CDR3 loop reads CASSPDPKSFSYEQYF. The CDR3 coding sequence is TGTGCCAGCAGCCCAGACCCCAAGTCCTTCTCCTACGAGCAGTACTTC.

Turning to this clonotype: A much bigger clone sits one base away, suggesting this may be a read error. The V and J genes are TRBV7-9 and TRBJ2-1; 9 bases fit TRBD2. CDR1 SEHNR and CDR2 FQNEAQ come from the germline V gene (reference sequence). The CDR3 loop spans 15 amino acids. The CDR3 DNA follows: TGTGCCAGCAGCGTTCCGGGACTAGCTTACAATGAGCATTTCTTC. This codes for CASSVPGLAYNEHFF.

There are a few counts of this clonotype. V usage is TRBV12-3 or TRBV12-4 and J usage is TRBJ1-3, with no clear D. Trimming shortened V by 6 bases and J by 4 bases, and 13 bases separated the two germline ends. The CDR3 runs 14 residues. The CDR3 DNA follows: TGTGCCAGCAGCCCCGGACCGATAGGAAACACCATATATTTT. This sequence encodes CASSPGPIGNTIYF.

The chain joins TRBV5-6 to TRBJ2-2; D unresolved. Deletions cut 1 base from V and 4 bases from J, with 8 bases between. The length of the CDR3 is 14 residues. Germline CDR1 and CDR2: SGHDT and YYEEEE. This chain's CDR3 is CASSLMRSTGELFF. CDR3 in DNA: TGTGCCAGCAGCTTGATGAGAAGCACCGGGGAGCTGTTTTTT.

Concerning this clonotype: This is likely a read error, given that the CDR3 carries no conserved phenylalanine or tryptophan at its end. The J gene is TRBJ2-1, the V gene TRBV12-3 or TRBV12-4, with 7 bases identical to TRBD2. With V trimmed by 11 bases and J by 6 bases, 10 bases remained unmatched. The CDR3 extends over 13 amino acids. Here the CDR3 reads CAGGSGGSNEQFL. In DNA, the CDR3 is TGTGCCGGCGGGAGTGGGGGGAGCAATGAGCAGTTCTTA.

To note about this clonotype: The junction differs from germline at one of its ends, possibly a read error. This chain uses TRBV6-6 with TRBJ2-7; D is perhaps TRBD1 (5 bases). Germline lookup yields CDR1 MNHNY and CDR2 SVGAGI (reference sequence). This CDR3 contains 16 residues. The CDR3 DNA is TGTGCCAGCAGTTACTCCGAACAGGAACAGATCTACGAGCGGTACTTC. Translation gives CASSYSEQEQIYERYF.

This chain uses TRBV7-3 with TRBJ2-2; D gene ambiguous. CDR1 is SGHTA, CDR2 FQGTGA, per germline. The CDR3 has 15 residues. Trimming removed 0 bases at V and 2 bases at J, with 7 bases between. The CDR3 region is CASSLTLSNTGELFF. CDR3 in DNA: TGTGCCAGCAGCTTAACCCTCAGCAACACCGGGGAGCTGTTTTTT.

In the case of this clonotype: A single base separates this from a much larger clone, so it may be a read error. Since no conserved phenylalanine or tryptophan closes the CDR3, a read error is the likely cause. Because the CDR3's place on the DNA is in doubt, the DNA is left out and the CDR3 is given as listed by TCRdb. The V call is TRBV28, the J call TRBJ2-7; TRBD2 is the table's D call, not checked against the DNA. The CDR3 is 8 amino acids long, termini counted. CDR1 is MDHEN and CDR2 is SYDVKM in the germline V gene. CDR3 region: CPLPREGL.

For this clonotype: A single base separates this from a much larger clone, so it may be a read error. The chain is built from TRBV5-4 and TRBJ1-1; D is perhaps TRBD1 (5 bases). The CDR3 covers 14 residues. Germline CDR1 SGHNT, CDR2 YYREEE (reference sequence). CDR3 sequence: CASRSGQQNAEAFF. Here the CDR3 DNA reads TGTGCCAGCAGGTCTGGACAACAGAACGCTGAAGCTTTCTTT.

Concerning this clonotype: A read error may explain this, as a much larger clone is one base away. J is TRBJ1-1 and V is TRBV29-1, with D hard to call. V gave up 3 bases and J gave up 1 base, with 6 bases separating them. The CDR3 has 12 residues. Germline V lookup: CDR1 SQVTM, CDR2 ANQGSEA. CDR3 loop: CSVDGRNTEAFF. The CDR3 bases are TGCAGCGTTGATGGTCGGAACACTGAAGCTTTCTTT.

Of note for this clonotype: Its ends do not fully match the called genes, so a read error is possible. The DNA for the CDR3 is TGCGCCAACAGCCACCTCTTCGTCTTTAGCCGGACTTCCACCGGGGAGCTGTTCTTT. Translating it yields CANSHLFVFSRTSTGELFF. This chain joins TRBV4-1 and TRBJ2-2; weak D call: TRBD2 (5 bases). Germline V lookup: CDR1 MGHRA, CDR2 YSYEKL. This CDR3 region has 19 residues.

As regards this clonotype: At one of its ends the junction is not consistent with the germline gene, which may arise from a read error. This chain links TRBV5-5 with TRBJ1-5; the D is unclear. CDR1 SGHKS and CDR2 YYEKEE come from the germline V gene (reference sequence). CDR3 length: 14 residues. The CDR3 reads CASSPIINNQPQHF. CDR3 nucleotides: TGTGCCAGCAGCCCTATCATCAACAATCAACCCCAGCATTTT.

By sample share, this clonotype is medium-sized. This chain links TRBV11-2 with TRBJ2-2; TRBD1 matches at 7 bases. V was pared by 2 bases and J by 1 base, with 1 base of the junction left unmatched. Germline loops: CDR1 SGHAT, CDR2 FQNNGV. The CDR3 length is 15 residues. The CDR3 is CASSLRQGNTGELFF. DNA for the CDR3: TGTGCCAGCAGCTTAAGACAGGGGAACACCGGGGAGCTGTTTTTT.

The chain uses TRBV11-2 and TRBJ1-2; a weak D match, TRBD1 (5 bases). In germline, CDR1 is SGHAT, CDR2 FQNNGV. V lost 2 bases, J lost 12 bases, and 19 bases lay in between. The CDR3 has 14 amino acids. CDR3 residues: CASSLNYQGSFDTF. For the CDR3, the DNA is TGTGCCAGCAGCTTAAATTATCAGGGATCGTTTGACACCTTC. The variable domain in full, with the rest retrieved from reference TRBV11-2 and TRBJ1-2, is EAGVAQSPRYKIIEKRQSVAFWCNPISGHATLYWYQQILGQGPKLLIQFQNNGVVDDSQLPKDRFSAERLKGVDSTLKIQPAKLEDSAVYLCASSLNYQGSFDTFGSGTRLTVV.

This clonotype showed up just a few times. The gene calls are TRBV10-3 and TRBJ2-7; 7 bases are a match to TRBD2. Germline V gene data show CDR1 as ENHRY and CDR2 as SYGVKD. V shed 2 bases, J shed 6 bases, and the junction held 13 bases outside the gene matches. This CDR3 spans 16 amino acids. The chain's CDR3 is CAISEGIGGGPIEQYF. CDR3 in DNA: TGTGCCATCAGTGAGGGAATCGGGGGAGGGCCGATCGAGCAGTACTTC.

The chain has TRBV29-1 and TRBJ1-1; 7 positions agree with TRBD1. CDR3 length equals 10 residues. Per the germline V gene, CDR1 is SQVTM and CDR2 is ANQGSEA. CDR3 residues: CNRERTGAFF. The CDR3 DNA follows: TGCAACAGGGAACGGACAGGAGCTTTCTTT. The full variable domain, completed using reference TRBV29-1 and TRBJ1-1, is SAVISQKPSRDICQRGTSLTIQCQVDSQVTMMFWYRQQPGQSLTLIATANQGSEATYESGFVIDKFPISRPNLTFSTLTVSNMSPEDSSIYLCNRERTGAFFGQGTRLTVV.

This clonotype has a single count. A much bigger clone sits one base away, suggesting this may be a read error. The chain couples TRBV24-1 to TRBJ2-3; D unresolved. Germline V gives CDR1 KGHDR, CDR2 SFDVKD. V shed 1 base and J shed 4 bases, with 5 bases lying between them. The CDR3 has 13 residues. CDR3 sequence reads: CATSDFSPDTQYF. The CDR3 bases are TGTGCCACCAGTGATTTTAGCCCAGATACGCAGTATTTT.

This clonotype is labeled as large. The chain recombines TRBV11-1 with TRBJ1-1, with 7 bases lining up with TRBD1. Trimming cost V 1 base and J 4 bases; bases outside gene matches: 6. This CDR3 region has 15 residues. Germline assignment: CDR1 SGHAT and CDR2 FQDESV (reference sequence). The CDR3 DNA sequence: TGTGCCAGCAGCTTAGGCACTGCAGGGGGCACTGAAGCTTTCTTT. Amino acids: CASSLGTAGGTEAFF.

A remark on this clonotype: An end of the junction does not agree with germline; a read error may underlie this. The chain couples TRBV11-1 to TRBJ2-5, with 11 bases that match TRBD2. This CDR3 region has 17 residues. Germline-derived CDR1 and CDR2 are SGHAT and FQDESV (reference sequence). CDR3 in amino acids: CVSSLSSGTSGLETQYF. The DNA for the CDR3 is TGTGTCAGCAGTTTGTCCTCCGGGACTAGCGGATTAGAGACCCAGTACTTC.

This clonotype came up a few times. J is TRBJ1-1 and V is TRBV6-2 or TRBV6-3, with unresolved D. This CDR3 comprises 15 residues. Trimming pared 7 bases from V and 6 bases from J, leaving 21 bases between. In germline, CDR1 is MNHEY, CDR2 SVGEGT. This CDR3 is CASTTNLQSGSEAFF. The CDR3, as DNA: TGTGCCAGCACCACGAACCTCCAGAGCGGGTCTGAAGCTTTCTTT.

This clonotype was counted between two and nine times. The germline gene is not matched at one end of the junction; a read error may be the cause. The chain links TRBV28 to TRBJ2-2; TRBD1 aligns across 7 bases. This CDR3 has 13 amino acids. The germline gives CDR1 MDHEN, CDR2 SYDVKM. The CDR3 here is CASSARGTGELLF. The DNA for the CDR3 is TGTGCCAGCAGTGCCAGGGGGACCGGGGAGCTGCTTTTT.